Following are 13 T cell receptor beta chains from one sample sequenced in a study of shared T cell receptors in the human thymus. Assay: immunoSEQ multiplex PCR; the TCRdb copy retains only in-frame clones and omits some. The sample has approximately 760,000 clones; 70% to 90% are singletons. These data were likewise used in another study, on human thymus T cells.

Material: thymocytes. The receptors originated from a girl under three years old with a congenital heart defect.

This clone was counted only a few times. CDR3: CASSPKDSLAYNEQFF. CDR3 in DNA: TGTGCCAGCAGCCCCAAGGACAGCTTGGCCTACAATGAGCAGTTCTTC. V and J are TRBV28 and TRBJ2-1, with D tentatively TRBD1 (6 bases). Germline V gene data show CDR1 as MDHEN and CDR2 as SYDVKM. CDR3 size: 16 residues. Trimming stripped 6 bases from V and 2 bases from J, with 17 bases between.

V is TRBV5-1 and J is TRBJ2-2, with 7 bases matching TRBD1. With 3 bases clipped from V and 4 bases from J, the junction kept 9 bases outside the gene matches. The CDR3 spans 16 residues. CDR1 and CDR2 (germline): SGHRS, YFSETQ. In DNA, the CDR3 is TGCGCCAGCAGCTACCGAAGACAGGGAGCCACCGGGGAGCTGTTTTTT. Amino acids: CASSYRRQGATGELFF.

The V call is TRBV5-1, the J call TRBJ2-1; TRBD1 might be the D (5 bases). The germline V and J ends were trimmed by 4 bases and 9 bases, with 23 bases remaining between them. This CDR3 has 16 amino acids. The germline V gene encodes CDR1 SGHRS and CDR2 YFSETQ. The CDR3 DNA reads as TGCGCCAGCAGCAACCTCTCAGGGTTCTCCGGCTGTGAGCAGTTCTTC. Translated, it gives CASSNLSGFSGCEQFF. Together with reference TRBV5-1 and TRBJ2-1, the CDR3 gives the full variable domain: KAGVTQTPRYLIKTRGQQVTLSCSPISGHRSVSWYQQTPGQGLQFLFEYFSETQRNKGNFPGRFSGRQFSNSRSEMNVSTLELGDSALYLCASSNLSGFSGCEQFFGPGTRLTVL.

This chain connects TRBV20-1 to TRBJ1-2, with unresolved D. The germline V and J ends were trimmed by 7 bases and 3 bases, with 9 bases remaining between them. Germline V gene lookup returns CDR1 DFQATT and CDR2 SNEGSKA (reference sequence). The CDR3 spans 11 residues. CDR3 sequence reads: CSGRIYYGYTF. The CDR3 coding sequence is TGCAGTGGGAGGATCTACTATGGCTACACCTTC.

V and J are TRBV14 and TRBJ1-2; 7 nucleotides line up with TRBD1. The CDR3 length is 14 residues. Trimming cost V 1 base and J 6 bases; bases outside gene matches: 5. Germline CDR1 SGHDN, CDR2 FVKESK. CDR3 residues: CASSQAPGGHGYTF. The CDR3 DNA reads as TGTGCCAGCAGCCAAGCCCCAGGGGGACATGGCTACACCTTC.

The CDR3 nucleotides are TGTGCCAGCAGCTTGGGAACAGGGACCTACGAGCAGTACTTC. This translates into CASSLGTGTYEQYF. The chain couples TRBV5-5 to TRBJ2-5; perhaps TRBD1 as D (6 bases). The DNA end is more similar to TRBJ2-7, so the J call may be wrong. This CDR3 comprises 14 residues. Germline V lookup: CDR1 SGHKS, CDR2 YYEKEE (reference sequence).

This chain uses TRBV19 with TRBJ1-2; tentatively, D is TRBD1 (6 bases). This CDR3 has 12 residues. Deletions cut 6 bases from V and 8 bases from J, with 13 bases between. CDR1 and CDR2 from the germline V gene are LNHDA and SQIVND (reference sequence). Written as DNA, the CDR3 is TGTGCCAGTAGGACTACAGGGTTAGGCTACACCTTC. Its protein product is CASRTTGLGYTF.

J is TRBJ1-3 and V is TRBV29-1; 9 bases fit TRBD1. Losses at the gene ends were 2 bases for V and 4 bases for J; bases not matched to a gene: 9. CDR3 length: 16 residues. Germline CDR1 reads SQVTM; CDR2 reads ANQGSEA. As DNA, the CDR3 is TGCAGCGTTGAATCCGGACAGGGGACTAAGGGAAACACCATATATTTT. Residues: CSVESGQGTKGNTIYF.

V usage is TRBV27 and J usage is TRBJ2-7; 7 nucleotides match TRBD2. V gave up 3 bases and J gave up 0 bases; unmatched junction bases: 2. The V gene's germline CDR1 is MNHEY and CDR2 SMNVEV (reference sequence). CDR3 length: 14 amino acids. The CDR3 is CASSFGGNSYEQYF. For the CDR3, the DNA is TGTGCCAGCAGTTTCGGGGGGAACTCCTACGAGCAGTACTTC.

The CDR3, as DNA: TGTGCCAGCAGCCAAGCTGGCAGGGAGGTGGTCTTTGGTCCCAAAAACATTCAGTACTTC. This sequence encodes CASSQAGREVVFGPKNIQYF. The J gene is TRBJ2-4, the V gene TRBV14, with a weak D call TRBD2 (6 bases). V was pared by 1 base and J by 2 bases, with 24 bases between. Germline V gene lookup returns CDR1 SGHDN and CDR2 FVKESK. CDR3 length equals 20 residues.

The chain combines TRBV7-2 with TRBJ1-1, with unresolved D. Trimming took off 10 bases at V and 0 bases at J, with 9 bases between the two ends. Germline V gene data show CDR1 as SGHTA and CDR2 as FQGNSA. The CDR3 totals 12 residues. Here the CDR3 reads CATLNLNTEAFF. CDR3 DNA: TGTGCCACCCTTAATCTGAACACTGAAGCTTTCTTT.

Here the CDR3 DNA reads TGTGCCAGCAGCCCGATAGGGGAGCTAGCGGGGGGTTCTAACGAGCAGTACTTC. Its protein product is CASSPIGELAGGSNEQYF. V is TRBV7-9 and J is TRBJ2-7; TRBD2 agrees at 11 bases. Germline values: CDR1 SEHNR, CDR2 FQNEAQ (reference sequence). This CDR3 contains 18 residues. V shed 5 bases and J 5 bases; nucleotides not matched to a gene: 17. Full variable domain (remainder filled in from reference TRBV7-9 and TRBJ2-7): DTGVSQNPRHKITKRGQNVTFRCDPISEHNRLYWYRQTLGQGPEFLTYFQNEAQLEKSRLLSDRFSAERPKGSFSTLEIQRTEQGDSAMYLCASSPIGELAGGSNEQYFGPGTRLTVT.

This clone came up a few times. The chain has TRBV7-9 and TRBJ2-7; D not certain. V lost 5 bases and J lost 0, with 11 bases in between. From germline, CDR1 is SEHNR and CDR2 FQNEAQ (reference sequence). The CDR3 is 14 residues long. The CDR3 region is CASSPTPGSYEQYF. DNA for the CDR3: TGTGCCAGCAGCCCCACCCCAGGCTCCTACGAGCAGTACTTC.